The 9 T cell receptor beta chains in this list originate from one sample, sequenced in a study of T-cell memory formation after mild COVID-19. TCRdb re-called the 5' RACE reads with MiXCR, one entry per CDR3 protein. This sample has 470,000 or so distinct CDR3 sequences, with around 17% found just once. The source material was PBMCs or a T cell subset sorted from them (not recorded which). Receptor source: a man between 18 and 29 years old who had mild COVID-19 (a few samples of this study predate the infection). Cell type and time point are not known.

The V gene is TRBV6-1, the J gene TRBJ1-2; 8 bases align to TRBD1. Germline CDR1 MNHNS, CDR2 SASEGT. The CDR3 has 14 amino acids. V lost 6 bases and J lost 1; bases outside the gene matches: 4. The CDR3 nucleotides read TGTGCCAGCAGGCAGACAGGGGATAACTATGGCTACACCTTC. Protein product: CASRQTGDNYGYTF.

This clonotype was picked up a small number of times. V usage is TRBV4-3 and J usage is TRBJ2-2; 7 bases match TRBD2. Germline V lookup: CDR1 LGHNA, CDR2 YSLEER. Trimming at V came to 2 bases and at J to 1 base, leaving 4 bases not matched to a gene. This CDR3 has 16 residues. CDR3 nucleotide sequence: TGCGCCAGCAGCCAAAGGCTAGCGGTGAACACCGGGGAGCTGTTTTTT. This sequence encodes CASSQRLAVNTGELFF.

This sequence joins TRBV2 and TRBJ2-1, with 9 bases that match TRBD2. The CDR3 runs to 13 residues. The germline gives CDR1 SNHLY, CDR2 FYNNEI. The V segment lost 6 bases and the J segment 8 bases; nucleotides outside the gene matches: 5. Here the CDR3 reads CASRGTSIDEQFF. In nucleotides, the CDR3 is TGTGCCAGCAGGGGGACTAGCATCGATGAGCAGTTCTTC.

The J gene is TRBJ1-4, the V gene TRBV5-6; D not certain. Germline V CDR1 and CDR2: SGHDT, YYEEEE. The ends were cut back, 2 bases at V and 14 bases at J, with 22 bases in the middle. The CDR3 contains 15 residues. The CDR3: CASSFRYRRMKRLFF. Written as DNA, the CDR3 is TGTGCCAGCAGCTTTCGGTACAGAAGAATGAAAAGGCTGTTTTTT.

The chain joins TRBV7-2 to TRBJ2-1, with D unresolved. This CDR3 is built from 14 residues. The germline CDR1 and CDR2 sequences are SGHTA and FQGNSA. Trimming pared 4 bases from V and 0 bases from J, leaving 7 bases between. The CDR3 reads CASSSLSSYNEQFF. The CDR3 DNA is TGTGCCAGCAGCTCCCTGAGCTCCTACAATGAGCAGTTCTTC.

The V and J genes are TRBV5-1 and TRBJ2-3; TRBD1 matches 9 bases. V was clipped by 3 bases and J by 3 bases; unmatched bases: 5. CDR1 SGHRS and CDR2 YFSETQ come from the germline V gene. This CDR3 is 15 amino acids long. CDR3 in amino acids: CASSSGQGKTDTQYF. The CDR3 DNA sequence: TGCGCCAGCAGCTCGGGACAGGGAAAAACAGATACGCAGTATTTT. Full variable domain (outside the CDR3, taken from reference TRBV5-1 and TRBJ2-3): KAGVTQTPRYLIKTRGQQVTLSCSPISGHRSVSWYQQTPGQGLQFLFEYFSETQRNKGNFPGRFSGRQFSNSRSEMNVSTLELGDSALYLCASSSGQGKTDTQYFGPGTRLTVL.

This sequence joins TRBV7-9 and TRBJ2-2; possible D gene TRBD2, 5 bases. CDR1 and CDR2 from the germline V gene are SEHNR and FQNEAQ (reference sequence). There are 17 residues in the CDR3. Trimming took 4 bases from V and 3 from J, leaving 18 bases between them. The chain's CDR3 is CASSSPAGNEDTGELFF. The CDR3 nucleotides are TGTGCCAGCAGCTCGCCCGCCGGGAATGAGGACACCGGGGAGCTGTTTTTT.

This rearrangement joins TRBV9 to TRBJ2-1; D possibly corresponds to TRBD1 (6 bases). V was clipped by 0 bases and J by 5 bases, with 12 bases between them. Germline CDR1 reads SGDLS; CDR2 reads YYNGEE. CDR3 length: 15 residues. This chain's CDR3 is CASSVGVRGHNEQFF. The CDR3 nucleotides are TGTGCCAGCAGCGTAGGGGTCAGGGGTCACAATGAGCAGTTCTTC.

This clonotype was seen repeatedly, ten times or more. V is TRBV4-1 and J is TRBJ1-2; TRBD1 might be the D (5 bases). The CDR3 covers 14 residues. V lost 1 base and J 4 bases, leaving 10 bases between the germline ends. Germline V lookup: CDR1 MGHRA, CDR2 YSYEKL. The CDR3 DNA follows: TGCGCCAGCAGCCAAGTACAGGTCGGCTATGGCTACACCTTC. Amino acid sequence: CASSQVQVGYGYTF.